This T cell receptor beta chain was recorded in a study of blood T cell repertoires in COVID-19. Source study methods: Reference gene primer amplification yielded estimated nucleated cell counts. Sequencing used immunoSEQ multiplex PCR; TCRdb keeps in-frame clones, though not all of them. For V, J and clone size, that table is used; D and trimming come from the DNA. The repertoire holds around 190,000 clones, about 85% seen once, with around 1.2% in the top ten. Deletions cut 0 bases from V and 5 bases from J, with 14 bases between. Germline-derived CDR1 and CDR2 are SGHNT and YYREEE (reference sequence). CDR3 length: 16 amino acids.

Sequencing input: peripheral blood. This chain joins TRBV5-4 and TRBJ1-4, with a possible D match to TRBD1 (6 bases). The source of this sequence is a man aged 25-45 years with acute or convalescent COVID-19. CDR3 sequence: CASSLGTGQANEKLFF. In DNA, the CDR3 is TGTGCCAGCAGCTTGGGTACAGGGCAGGCGAATGAAAAACTGTTTTTT.